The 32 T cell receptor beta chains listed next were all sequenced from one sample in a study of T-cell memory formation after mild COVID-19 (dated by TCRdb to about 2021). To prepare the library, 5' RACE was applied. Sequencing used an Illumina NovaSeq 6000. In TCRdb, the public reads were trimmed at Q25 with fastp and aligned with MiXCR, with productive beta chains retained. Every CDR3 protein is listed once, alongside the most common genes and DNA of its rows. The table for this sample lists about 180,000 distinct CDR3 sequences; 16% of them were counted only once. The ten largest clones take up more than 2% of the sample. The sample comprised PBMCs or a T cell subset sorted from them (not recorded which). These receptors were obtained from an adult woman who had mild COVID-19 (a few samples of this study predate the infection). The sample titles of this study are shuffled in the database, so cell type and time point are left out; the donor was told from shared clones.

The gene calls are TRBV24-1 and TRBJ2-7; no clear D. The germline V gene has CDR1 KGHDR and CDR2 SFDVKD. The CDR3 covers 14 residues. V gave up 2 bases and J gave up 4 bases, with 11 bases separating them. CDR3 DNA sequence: TGTGCCACCAGTGATTGGTCAGCCCCATACGAGCAGTACTTC. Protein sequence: CATSDWSAPYEQYF.

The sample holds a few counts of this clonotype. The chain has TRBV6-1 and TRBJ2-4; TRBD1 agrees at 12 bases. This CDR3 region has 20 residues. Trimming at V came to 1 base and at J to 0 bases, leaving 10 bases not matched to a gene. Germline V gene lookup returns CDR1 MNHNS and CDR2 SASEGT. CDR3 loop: CASSEGIGDRGLGAKNIQYF. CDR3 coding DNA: TGTGCCAGCAGTGAAGGGATTGGGGACAGGGGGCTGGGAGCCAAAAACATTCAGTACTTC.

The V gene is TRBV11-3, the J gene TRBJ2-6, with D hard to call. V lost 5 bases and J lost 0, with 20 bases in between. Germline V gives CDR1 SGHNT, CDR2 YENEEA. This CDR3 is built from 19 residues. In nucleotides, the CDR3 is TGTGCCAGCAGCCAAGGACCCTTTCGGCTCATCTCTGGGGCCAACGTCCTGACTTTC. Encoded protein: CASSQGPFRLISGANVLTF.

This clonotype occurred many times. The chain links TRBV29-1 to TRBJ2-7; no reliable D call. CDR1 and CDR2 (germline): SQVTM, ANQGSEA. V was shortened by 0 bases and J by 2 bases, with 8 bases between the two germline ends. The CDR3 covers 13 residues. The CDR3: CSVEETPAYEQYF. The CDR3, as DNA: TGCAGCGTTGAAGAAACGCCGGCCTACGAGCAGTACTTC.

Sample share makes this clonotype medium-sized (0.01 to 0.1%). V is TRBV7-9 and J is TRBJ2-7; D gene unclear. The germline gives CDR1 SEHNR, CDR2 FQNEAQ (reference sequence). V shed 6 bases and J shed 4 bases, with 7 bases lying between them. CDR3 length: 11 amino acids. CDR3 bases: TGTGCCAGCAGTTTACAATACGAGCAGTACTTC. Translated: CASSLQYEQYF.

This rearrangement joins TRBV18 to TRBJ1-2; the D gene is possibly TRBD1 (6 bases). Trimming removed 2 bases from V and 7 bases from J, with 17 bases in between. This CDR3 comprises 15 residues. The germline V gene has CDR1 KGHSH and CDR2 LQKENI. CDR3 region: CASSPKAGERGGYTF. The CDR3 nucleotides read TGTGCCAGCTCACCAAAAGCAGGGGAGAGAGGTGGCTACACCTTC.

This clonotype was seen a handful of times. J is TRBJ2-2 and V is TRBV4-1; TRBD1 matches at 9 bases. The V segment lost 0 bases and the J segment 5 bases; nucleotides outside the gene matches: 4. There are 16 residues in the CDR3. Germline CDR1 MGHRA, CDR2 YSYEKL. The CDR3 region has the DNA TGCGCCAGCAGCCAAGAACAGGGGGCGCGGACCGGGGAGCTGTTTTTT. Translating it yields CASSQEQGARTGELFF.

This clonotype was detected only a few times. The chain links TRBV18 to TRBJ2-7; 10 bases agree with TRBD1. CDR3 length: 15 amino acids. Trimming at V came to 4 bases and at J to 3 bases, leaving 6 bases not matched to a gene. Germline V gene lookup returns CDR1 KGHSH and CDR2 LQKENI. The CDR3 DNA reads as TGTGCCAGCTCACGGGACAGGGGTGTAGGCTACGAGCAGTACTTC. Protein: CASSRDRGVGYEQYF. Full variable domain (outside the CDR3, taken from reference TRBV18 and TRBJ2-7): NAGVMQNPRHLVRRRGQEARLRCSPMKGHSHVYWYRQLPEEGLKFMVYLQKENIIDESGMPKERFSAEFPKEGPSILRIQQVVRGDSAAYFCASSRDRGVGYEQYFGPGTRLTVT.

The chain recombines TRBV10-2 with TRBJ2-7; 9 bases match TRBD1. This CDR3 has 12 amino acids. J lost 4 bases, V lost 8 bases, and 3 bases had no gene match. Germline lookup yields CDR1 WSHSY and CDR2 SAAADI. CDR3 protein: CASAGQGYEQYF. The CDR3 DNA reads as TGCGCCAGCGCTGGACAGGGGTACGAGCAGTACTTC.

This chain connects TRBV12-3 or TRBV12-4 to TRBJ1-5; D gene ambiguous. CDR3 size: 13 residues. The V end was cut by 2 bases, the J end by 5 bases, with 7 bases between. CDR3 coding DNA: TGTGCCAGCAGTTTATTGGAAGATCAGCCCCAGCATTTT. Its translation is CASSLLEDQPQHF.

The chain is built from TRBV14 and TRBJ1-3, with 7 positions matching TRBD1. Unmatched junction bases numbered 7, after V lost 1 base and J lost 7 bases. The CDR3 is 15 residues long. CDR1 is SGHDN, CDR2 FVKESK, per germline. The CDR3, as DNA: TGTGCCAGCAGCCAAGCCCGGACAGGCAGCAACACCATATATTTT. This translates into CASSQARTGSNTIYF.

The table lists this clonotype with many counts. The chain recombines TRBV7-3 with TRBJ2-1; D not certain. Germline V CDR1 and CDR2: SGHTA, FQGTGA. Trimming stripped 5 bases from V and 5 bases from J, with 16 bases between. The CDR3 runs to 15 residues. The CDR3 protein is CASSVDSGLHNEQFF. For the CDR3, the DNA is TGTGCCAGCAGCGTAGACTCCGGGCTCCACAATGAGCAGTTCTTC.

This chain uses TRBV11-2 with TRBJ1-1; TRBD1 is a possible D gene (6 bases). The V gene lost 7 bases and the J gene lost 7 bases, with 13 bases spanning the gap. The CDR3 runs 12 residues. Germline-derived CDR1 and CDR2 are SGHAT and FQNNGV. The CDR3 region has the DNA TGTGCCAGCACGCGATTGGACAGTGAAGCTTTCTTT. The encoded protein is CASTRLDSEAFF.

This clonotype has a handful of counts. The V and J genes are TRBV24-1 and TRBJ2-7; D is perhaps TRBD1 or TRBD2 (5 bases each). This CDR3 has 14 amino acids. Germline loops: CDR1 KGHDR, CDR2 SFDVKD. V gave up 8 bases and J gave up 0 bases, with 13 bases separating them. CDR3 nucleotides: TGTGCCACCACGAACTGGGGGAGCTCCTACGAGCAGTACTTC. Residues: CATTNWGSSYEQYF.

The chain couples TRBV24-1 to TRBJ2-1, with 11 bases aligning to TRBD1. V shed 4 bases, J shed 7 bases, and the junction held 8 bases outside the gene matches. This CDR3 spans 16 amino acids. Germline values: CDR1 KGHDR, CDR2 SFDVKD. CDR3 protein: CATSESGTGGWNEQFF. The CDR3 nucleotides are TGTGCCACCAGTGAGTCCGGGACAGGGGGTTGGAATGAGCAGTTCTTC.

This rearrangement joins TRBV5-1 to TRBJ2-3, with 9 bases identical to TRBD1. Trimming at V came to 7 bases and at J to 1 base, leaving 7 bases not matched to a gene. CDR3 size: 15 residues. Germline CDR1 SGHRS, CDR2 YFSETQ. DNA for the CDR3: TGCGCCAGCTGCACCCGGGACAGGGGCACAGATACGCAGTATTTT. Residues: CASCTRDRGTDTQYF.

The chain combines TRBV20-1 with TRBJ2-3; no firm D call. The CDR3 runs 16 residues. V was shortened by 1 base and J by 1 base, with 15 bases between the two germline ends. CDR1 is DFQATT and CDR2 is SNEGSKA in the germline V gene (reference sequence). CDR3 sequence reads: CSARALGWVGTDTQYF. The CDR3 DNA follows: TGCAGTGCTAGAGCTTTAGGGTGGGTAGGCACAGATACGCAGTATTTT.

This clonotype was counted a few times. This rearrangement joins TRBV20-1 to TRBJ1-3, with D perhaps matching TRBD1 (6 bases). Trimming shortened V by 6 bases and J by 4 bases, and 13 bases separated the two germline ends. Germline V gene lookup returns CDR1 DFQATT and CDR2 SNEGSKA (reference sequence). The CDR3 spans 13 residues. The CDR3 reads CSATTGPGNTIYF. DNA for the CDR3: TGCAGTGCCACTACAGGGCCGGGAAACACCATATATTTT.

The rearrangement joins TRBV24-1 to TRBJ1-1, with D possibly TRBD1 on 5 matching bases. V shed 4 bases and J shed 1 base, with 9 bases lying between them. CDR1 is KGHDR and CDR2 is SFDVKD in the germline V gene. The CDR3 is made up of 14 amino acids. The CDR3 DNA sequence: TGTGCCACCAGTGACACCACAGGGAACACTGAAGCTTTCTTT. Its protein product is CATSDTTGNTEAFF.

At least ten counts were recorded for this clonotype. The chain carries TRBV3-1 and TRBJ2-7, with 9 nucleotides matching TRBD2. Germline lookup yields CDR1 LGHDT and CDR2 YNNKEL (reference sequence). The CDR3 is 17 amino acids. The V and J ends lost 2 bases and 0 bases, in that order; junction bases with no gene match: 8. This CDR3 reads CASSQLLTSGSSYEQYF. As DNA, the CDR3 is TGTGCCAGCAGCCAACTACTGACTAGCGGATCCTCCTACGAGCAGTACTTC.

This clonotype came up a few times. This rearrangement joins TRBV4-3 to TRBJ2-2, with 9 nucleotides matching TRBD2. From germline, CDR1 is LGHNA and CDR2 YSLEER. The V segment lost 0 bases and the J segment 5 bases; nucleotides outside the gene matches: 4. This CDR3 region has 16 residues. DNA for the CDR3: TGCGCCAGCAGCCAAGAGGGTCTAGCGGGAACCGGGGAGCTGTTTTTT. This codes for CASSQEGLAGTGELFF.

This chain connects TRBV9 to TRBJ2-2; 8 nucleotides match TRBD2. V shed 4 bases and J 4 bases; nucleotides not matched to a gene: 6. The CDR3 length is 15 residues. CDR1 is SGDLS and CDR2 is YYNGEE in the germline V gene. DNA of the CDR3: TGTGCCAGCAGCACGGGAGGGCCGTTCACCGGGGAGCTGTTTTTT. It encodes CASSTGGPFTGELFF.

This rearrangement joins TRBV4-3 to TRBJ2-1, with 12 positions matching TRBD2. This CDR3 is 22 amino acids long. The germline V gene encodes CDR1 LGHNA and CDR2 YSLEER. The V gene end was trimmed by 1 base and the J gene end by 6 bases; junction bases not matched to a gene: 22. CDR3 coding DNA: TGCGCCAGCAGCCAAGTCCCGCCGTGGGGGGTCCCGACTAGCGGGGGATCCAATGAGCAGTTCTTC. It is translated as CASSQVPPWGVPTSGGSNEQFF.

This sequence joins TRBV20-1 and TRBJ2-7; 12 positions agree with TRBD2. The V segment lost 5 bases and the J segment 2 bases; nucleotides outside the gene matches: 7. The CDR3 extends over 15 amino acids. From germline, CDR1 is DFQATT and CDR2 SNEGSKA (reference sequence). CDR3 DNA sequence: TGCAGTGCTCCCACTAGCGGGGGGTCGGCCTACGAGCAGTACTTC. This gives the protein CSAPTSGGSAYEQYF.

As DNA, the CDR3 is TGTGCCAGCAGCCAAGTCAACGAAGAGACCCAGTACTTC. Amino acid sequence: CASSQVNEETQYF. This chain uses TRBV3-1 with TRBJ2-5; D is undetermined. V was pared by 1 base and J by 3 bases, with 6 bases between. The CDR3 extends over 13 amino acids. The germline V gene encodes CDR1 LGHDT and CDR2 YNNKEL (reference sequence).

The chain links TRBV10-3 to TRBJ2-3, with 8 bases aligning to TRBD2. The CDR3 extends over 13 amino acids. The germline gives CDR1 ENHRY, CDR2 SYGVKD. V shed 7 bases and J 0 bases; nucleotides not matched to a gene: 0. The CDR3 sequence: CAIKRESTDTQYF. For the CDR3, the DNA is TGTGCCATCAAGCGGGAGAGCACAGATACGCAGTATTTT.

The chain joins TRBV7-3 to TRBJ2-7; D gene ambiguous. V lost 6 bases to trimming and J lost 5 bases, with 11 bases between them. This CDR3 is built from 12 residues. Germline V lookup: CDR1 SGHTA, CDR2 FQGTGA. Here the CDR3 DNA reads TGTGCCAGCAGGGATTCGAGAGACGAGCAGTACTTC. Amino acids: CASRDSRDEQYF.

The CDR3 here is CATSSITRLAGGSYEQYF. The CDR3 DNA reads as TGTGCCACCAGCAGTATAACCAGACTAGCGGGGGGCTCCTACGAGCAGTACTTC. This chain links TRBV15 with TRBJ2-7; 13 bases agree with TRBD2. V lost 3 bases, J lost 0 bases, and 8 bases stayed unmatched. The CDR3 spans 18 residues. Germline lookup yields CDR1 LNHNV and CDR2 YYDKDF (reference sequence). The full variable domain, rest sourced from reference TRBV15 and TRBJ2-7, is DAMVIQNPRYQVTQFGKPVTLSCSQTLNHNVMYWYQQKSSQAPKLLFHYYDKDFNNEADTPDNFQSRRPNTSFCFLDIRSPGLGDTAMYLCATSSITRLAGGSYEQYFGPGTRLTVT.

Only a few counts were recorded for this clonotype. In nucleotides, the CDR3 is TGTGCCAGCAGCGTTTTAGGGACTAGCTACAATGAGCAGTTCTTC. Amino acids: CASSVLGTSYNEQFF. The rearrangement uses TRBV12-3 or TRBV12-4 and TRBJ2-1; 8 bases are shared with TRBD2. CDR3 size: 15 residues. J lost 3 bases, V lost 6 bases, and 7 bases had no gene match.

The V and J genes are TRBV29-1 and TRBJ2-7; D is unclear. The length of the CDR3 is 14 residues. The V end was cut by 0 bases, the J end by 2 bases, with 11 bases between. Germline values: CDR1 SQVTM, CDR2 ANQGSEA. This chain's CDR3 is CSVEDGRPPYEQYF. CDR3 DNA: TGCAGCGTTGAAGATGGCAGACCCCCCTACGAGCAGTACTTC.

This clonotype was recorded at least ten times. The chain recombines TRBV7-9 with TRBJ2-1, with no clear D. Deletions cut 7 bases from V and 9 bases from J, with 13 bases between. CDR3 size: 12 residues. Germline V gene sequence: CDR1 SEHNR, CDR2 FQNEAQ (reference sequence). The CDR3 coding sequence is TGTGCCAGCACCTCCTTAATTGGTGAGCAGTTCTTC. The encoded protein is CASTSLIGEQFF.

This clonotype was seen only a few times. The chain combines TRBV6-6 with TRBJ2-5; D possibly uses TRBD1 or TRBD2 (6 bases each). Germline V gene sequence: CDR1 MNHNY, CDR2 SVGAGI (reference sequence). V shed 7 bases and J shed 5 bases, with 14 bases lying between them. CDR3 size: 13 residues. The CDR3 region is CASNTGGGETQYF. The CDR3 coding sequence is TGTGCCAGCAATACCGGGGGCGGGGAGACCCAGTACTTC.